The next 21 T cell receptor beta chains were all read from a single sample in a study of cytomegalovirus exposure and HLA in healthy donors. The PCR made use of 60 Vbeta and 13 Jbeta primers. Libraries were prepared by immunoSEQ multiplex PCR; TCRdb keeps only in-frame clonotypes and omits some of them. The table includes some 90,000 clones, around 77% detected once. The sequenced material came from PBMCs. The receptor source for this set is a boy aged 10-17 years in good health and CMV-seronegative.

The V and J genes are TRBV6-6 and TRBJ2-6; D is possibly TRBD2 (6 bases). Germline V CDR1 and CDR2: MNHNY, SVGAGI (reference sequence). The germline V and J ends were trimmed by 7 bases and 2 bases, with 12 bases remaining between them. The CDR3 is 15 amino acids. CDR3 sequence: CASTHGGTGANVLTF. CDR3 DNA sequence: TGTGCCAGCACGCACGGGGGAACTGGGGCCAACGTCCTGACTTTC.

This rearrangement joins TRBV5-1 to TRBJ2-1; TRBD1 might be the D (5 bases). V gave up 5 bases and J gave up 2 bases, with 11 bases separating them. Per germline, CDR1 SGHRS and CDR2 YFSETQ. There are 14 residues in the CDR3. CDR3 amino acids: CASSFDSTYNEQFF. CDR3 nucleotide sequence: TGCGCCAGCAGTTTTGACAGTACCTACAATGAGCAGTTCTTC.

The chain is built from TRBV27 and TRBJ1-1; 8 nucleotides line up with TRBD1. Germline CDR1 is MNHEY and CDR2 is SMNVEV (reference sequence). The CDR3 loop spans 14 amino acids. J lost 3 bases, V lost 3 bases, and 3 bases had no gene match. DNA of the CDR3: TGTGCCAGCAGTTTGGACAGGGAAGACACTGAAGCTTTCTTT. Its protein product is CASSLDREDTEAFF.

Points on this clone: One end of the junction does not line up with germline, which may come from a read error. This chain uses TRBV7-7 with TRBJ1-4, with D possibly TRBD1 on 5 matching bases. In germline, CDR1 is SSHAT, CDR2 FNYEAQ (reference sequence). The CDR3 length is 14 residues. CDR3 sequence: CASSLGGGSEKLFF. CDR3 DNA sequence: TGTGCTAGCAGTCTTGGGGGGGGGTCGGAAAAACTGTTTTTT.

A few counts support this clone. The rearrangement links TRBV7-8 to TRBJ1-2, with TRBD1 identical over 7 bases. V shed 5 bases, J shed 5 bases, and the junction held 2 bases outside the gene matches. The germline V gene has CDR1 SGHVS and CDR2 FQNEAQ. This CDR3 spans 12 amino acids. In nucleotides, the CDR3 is TGTGCCAGCAGCCAGGGGGTGTATGGCTACACCTTC. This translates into CASSQGVYGYTF.

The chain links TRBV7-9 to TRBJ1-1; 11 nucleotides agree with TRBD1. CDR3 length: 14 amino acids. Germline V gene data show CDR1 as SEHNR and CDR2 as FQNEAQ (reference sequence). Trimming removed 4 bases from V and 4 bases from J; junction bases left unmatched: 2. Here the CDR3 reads CASSSDRGRTEAFF. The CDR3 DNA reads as TGTGCCAGCAGCTCGGACAGGGGGCGCACTGAAGCTTTCTTT. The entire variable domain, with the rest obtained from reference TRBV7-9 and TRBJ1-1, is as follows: DTGVSQNPRHKITKRGQNVTFRCDPISEHNRLYWYRQTLGQGPEFLTYFQNEAQLEKSRLLSDRFSAERPKGSFSTLEIQRTEQGDSAMYLCASSSDRGRTEAFFGQGTRLTVV.

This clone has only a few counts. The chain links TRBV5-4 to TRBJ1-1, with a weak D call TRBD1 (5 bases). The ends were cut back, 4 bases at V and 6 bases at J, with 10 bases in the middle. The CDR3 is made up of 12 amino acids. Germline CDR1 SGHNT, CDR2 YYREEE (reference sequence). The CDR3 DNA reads TGTGCCAGCAGCCTAGGGGAGGCTGAAGCTTTCTTT. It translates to CASSLGEAEAFF. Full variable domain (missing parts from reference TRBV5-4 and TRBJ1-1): ETGVTQSPTHLIKTRGQQVTLRCSSQSGHNTVSWYQQALGQGPQFIFQYYREEENGRGNFPPRFSGLQFPNYSSELNVNALELDDSALYLCASSLGEAEAFFGQGTRLTVV.

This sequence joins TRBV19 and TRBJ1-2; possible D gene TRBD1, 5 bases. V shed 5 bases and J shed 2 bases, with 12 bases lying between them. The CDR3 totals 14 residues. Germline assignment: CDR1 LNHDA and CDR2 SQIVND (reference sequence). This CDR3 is CASSPTGPNYGYTF. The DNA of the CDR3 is TGTGCCAGTAGTCCAACAGGACCAAACTATGGCTACACCTTC.

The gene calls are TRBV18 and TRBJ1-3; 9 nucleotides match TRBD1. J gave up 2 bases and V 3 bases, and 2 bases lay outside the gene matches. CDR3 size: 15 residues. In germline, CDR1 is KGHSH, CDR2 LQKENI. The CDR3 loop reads CASSPGTGTGNTIYF. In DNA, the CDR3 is TGTGCCAGCTCACCGGGGACAGGGACTGGAAACACCATATATTTT.

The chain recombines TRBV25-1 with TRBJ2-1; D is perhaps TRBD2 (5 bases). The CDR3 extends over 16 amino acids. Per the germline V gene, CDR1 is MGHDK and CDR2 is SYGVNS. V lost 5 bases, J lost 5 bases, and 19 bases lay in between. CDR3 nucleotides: TGTGCCAGCAGTCCTTACGGGATGGAGAGAAACAATGAGCAGTTCTTC. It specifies CASSPYGMERNNEQFF.

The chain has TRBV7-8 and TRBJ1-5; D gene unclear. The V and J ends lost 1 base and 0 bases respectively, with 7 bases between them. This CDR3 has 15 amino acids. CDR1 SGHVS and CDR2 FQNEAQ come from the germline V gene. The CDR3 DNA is TGTGCCAGCAGCTTAGTCCGGGGTAGCAATCAGCCCCAGCATTTT. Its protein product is CASSLVRGSNQPQHF. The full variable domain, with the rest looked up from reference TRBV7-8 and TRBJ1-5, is GAGVSQSPRYKVAKRGQDVALRCDPISGHVSLFWYQQALGQGPEFLTYFQNEAQLDKSGLPSDRFFAERPEGSVSTLKIQRTQQEDSAVYLCASSLVRGSNQPQHFGDGTRLSIL.

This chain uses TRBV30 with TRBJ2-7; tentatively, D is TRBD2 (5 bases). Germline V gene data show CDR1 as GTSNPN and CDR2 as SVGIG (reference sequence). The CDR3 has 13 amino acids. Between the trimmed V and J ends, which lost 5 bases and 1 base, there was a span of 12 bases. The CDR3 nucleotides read TGTGCCTGGGAGGGCGGCCTATCCTACGAGCAGTACTTC. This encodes CAWEGGLSYEQYF. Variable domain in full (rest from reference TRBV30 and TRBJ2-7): SQTIHQWPATLVQPVGSPLSLECTVEGTSNPNLYWYRQAAGRGLQLLFYSVGIGQISSEVPQNLSASRPQDRQFILSSKKLLLSDSGFYLCAWEGGLSYEQYFGPGTRLTVT.

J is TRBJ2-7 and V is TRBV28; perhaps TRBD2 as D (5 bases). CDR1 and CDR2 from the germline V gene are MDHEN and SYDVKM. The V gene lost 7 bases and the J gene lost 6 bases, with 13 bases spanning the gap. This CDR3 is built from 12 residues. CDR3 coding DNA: TGTGCCAGCAAGGGCCCGGGGTTCGAGCAGTACTTC. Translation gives CASKGPGFEQYF.

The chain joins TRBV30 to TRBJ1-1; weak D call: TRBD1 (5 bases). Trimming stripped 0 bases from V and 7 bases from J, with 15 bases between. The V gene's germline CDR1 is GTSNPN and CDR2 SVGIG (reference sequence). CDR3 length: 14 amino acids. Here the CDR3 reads CAWSVAPGEIEAFF. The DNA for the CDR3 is TGTGCCTGGAGTGTAGCCCCGGGGGAAATTGAAGCTTTCTTT.

CDR3 in DNA: TGTGCCAGCAGTTCCCCAGGACAGGACTATGGCTACACCTTC. This codes for CASSSPGQDYGYTF. V and J are TRBV28 and TRBJ1-2; 7 bases line up with TRBD1. The CDR3 contains 14 residues. V trimming: 4 bases; J trimming: 3 bases; junction bases outside the gene matches: 5. Per the germline V gene, CDR1 is MDHEN and CDR2 is SYDVKM.

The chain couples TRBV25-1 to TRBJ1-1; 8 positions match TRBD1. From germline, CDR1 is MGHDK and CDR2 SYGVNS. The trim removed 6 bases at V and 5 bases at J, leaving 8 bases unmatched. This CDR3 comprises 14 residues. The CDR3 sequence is CASSPLDRATEAFF. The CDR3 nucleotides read TGTGCCAGCAGCCCCCTGGACAGGGCGACTGAAGCTTTCTTT.

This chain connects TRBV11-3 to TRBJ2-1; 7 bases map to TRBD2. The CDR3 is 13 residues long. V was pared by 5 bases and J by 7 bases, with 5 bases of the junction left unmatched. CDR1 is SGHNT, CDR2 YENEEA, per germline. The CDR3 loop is CASSHGRVNEQFF. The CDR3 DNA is TGTGCCAGCAGCCATGGGAGGGTAAATGAGCAGTTCTTC.

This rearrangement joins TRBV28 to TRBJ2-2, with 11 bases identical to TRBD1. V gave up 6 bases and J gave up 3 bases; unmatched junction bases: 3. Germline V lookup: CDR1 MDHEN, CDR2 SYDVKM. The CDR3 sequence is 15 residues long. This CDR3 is CASSSGQGDTGELFF. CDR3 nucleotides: TGTGCCAGCAGCTCGGGACAGGGGGACACCGGGGAGCTGTTTTTT.

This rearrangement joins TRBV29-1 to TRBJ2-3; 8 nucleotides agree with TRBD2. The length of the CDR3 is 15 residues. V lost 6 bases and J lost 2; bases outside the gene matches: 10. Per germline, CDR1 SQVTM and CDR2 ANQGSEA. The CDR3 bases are TGCAGCGTAGCACAATCCGGGGGGGCCACAGATACGCAGTATTTT. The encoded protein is CSVAQSGGATDTQYF.

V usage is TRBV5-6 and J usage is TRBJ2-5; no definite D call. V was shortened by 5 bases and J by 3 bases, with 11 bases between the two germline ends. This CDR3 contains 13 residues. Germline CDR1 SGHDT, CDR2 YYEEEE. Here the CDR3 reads CASSLKLEETQYF. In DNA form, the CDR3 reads TGTGCCAGCAGTTTAAAACTGGAAGAGACCCAGTACTTC.

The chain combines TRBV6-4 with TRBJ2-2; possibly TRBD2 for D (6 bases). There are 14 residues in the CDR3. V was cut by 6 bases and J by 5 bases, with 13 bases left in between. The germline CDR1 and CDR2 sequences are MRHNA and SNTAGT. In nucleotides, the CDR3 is TGTGCCAGCAGACTCAGTGGGGGGACCGGGGAGCTGTTTTTT. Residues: CASRLSGGTGELFF.